Following are 15 T cell receptor beta chains from one sample sequenced in a study of cytomegalovirus exposure and HLA in healthy donors. The PCR made use of 60 Vbeta and 13 Jbeta primers. Clones were sequenced by immunoSEQ multiplex PCR, and TCRdb holds only the in-frame ones, with some missing. The table includes 100,000 to 150,000 clones, about 80% detected once. Specimen: PBMCs. The origin of the receptors is a human donor in good health.

This chain uses TRBV2 with TRBJ2-1; a possible D gene is TRBD1 (5 bases). V was cut by 9 bases and J by 5 bases, with 11 bases left in between. CDR1 is SNHLY and CDR2 is FYNNEI in the germline V gene. This CDR3 has 12 residues. The CDR3: CARGRVNNEQFF. The CDR3 DNA is TGTGCCAGGGGCAGGGTTAACAATGAGCAGTTCTTC. Based on the CDR3 plus reference TRBV2 and TRBJ2-1, the full variable domain is EPEVTQTPSHQVTQMGQEVILRCVPISNHLYFYWYRQILGQKVEFLVSFYNNEISEKSEIFDDQFSVERPDGSNFTLKIRSTKLEDSAMYFCARGRVNNEQFFGPGTRLTVL.

The rearrangement uses TRBV5-1 and TRBJ2-5, with a tentative D call TRBD1 (6 bases). CDR1 and CDR2 from the germline V gene are SGHRS and YFSETQ. Trimming removed 3 bases at V and 1 base at J, with 10 bases between. CDR3 length equals 14 residues. In DNA, the CDR3 is TGCGCCAGCAGCTCCGGACAGCTCCAAGAGACCCAGTACTTC. Protein: CASSSGQLQETQYF.

The J gene is TRBJ2-3, the V gene TRBV9, with 11 bases matching TRBD2. Germline CDR1 reads SGDLS; CDR2 reads YYNGEE. J gave up 4 bases and V 3 bases, and 1 base lay outside the gene matches. The CDR3 length is 14 residues. The chain's CDR3 is CASSGGLAADTQYF. The DNA of the CDR3 is TGTGCCAGCAGCGGGGGACTAGCGGCAGATACGCAGTATTTT. The full variable domain, rest sourced from reference TRBV9 and TRBJ2-3, is DSGVTQTPKHLITATGQRVTLRCSPRSGDLSVYWYQQSLDQGLQFLIQYYNGEERAKGNILERFSAQQFPDLHSELNLSSLELGDSALYFCASSGGLAADTQYFGPGTRLTVL.

The chain uses TRBV4-1 and TRBJ1-3, with D unclear. The CDR3 runs 14 residues. Germline values: CDR1 MGHRA, CDR2 YSYEKL. Trimming left V 4 bases short and J 0 bases short, with 7 bases between. CDR3 amino acids: CASSRHSSGNTIYF. DNA of the CDR3: TGCGCCAGCAGCCGACACTCCTCTGGAAACACCATATATTTT.

The chain has TRBV4-1 and TRBJ1-3; D not certain. Germline V gene lookup returns CDR1 MGHRA and CDR2 YSYEKL. This CDR3 spans 15 amino acids. Between the trimmed V and J ends, which lost 0 bases and 4 bases, there was a span of 10 bases. Here the CDR3 reads CASSQERTFGNTIYF. CDR3 DNA sequence: TGCGCCAGCAGCCAAGAGCGGACTTTCGGAAACACCATATATTTT.

The chain uses TRBV4-1 and TRBJ1-2; 7 bases map to TRBD1. Germline CDR1 MGHRA, CDR2 YSYEKL. V was pared by 7 bases and J by 5 bases, with 13 bases of the junction left unmatched. CDR3 length: 15 residues. The CDR3 region has the DNA TGCGCCAGCACAGTCCCCGGGACAGCAAGATATGGCTACACCTTC. Residues: CASTVPGTARYGYTF.

The chain uses TRBV7-9 and TRBJ1-2; 8 nucleotides match TRBD1. The CDR3 loop spans 13 amino acids. Germline CDR1 is SEHNR and CDR2 is FQNEAQ (reference sequence). Trimming took 7 bases from V and 4 from J; bases not matched to a gene: 5. For the CDR3, the DNA is TGTGCCAGCACCCTGGGACAGGCCTATGGCTACACCTTC. Translating gives CASTLGQAYGYTF.

V usage is TRBV10-3 and J usage is TRBJ1-2; TRBD1 matches 7 bases. The germline gives CDR1 ENHRY, CDR2 SYGVKD. V lost 5 bases to trimming and J lost 5 bases; unmatched junction nucleotides: 14. This CDR3 is built from 16 residues. In DNA, the CDR3 is TGTGCCATCAGTACAGGGGACGCCCAAGAAGGATATGGCTACACCTTC. Translated: CAISTGDAQEGYGYTF.

The chain's CDR3 is CASSLGLTGTRYNEQFF. The CDR3 DNA sequence: TGCGCCAGCAGCTTGGGCCTGACAGGGACGAGGTACAATGAGCAGTTCTTC. The chain recombines TRBV5-1 with TRBJ2-1; TRBD1 agrees at 7 bases. The CDR3 is 17 amino acids. V shed 0 bases, J shed 4 bases, and the junction held 10 bases outside the gene matches. Germline V gives CDR1 SGHRS, CDR2 YFSETQ.

The V and J genes are TRBV4-2 and TRBJ2-1; 10 nucleotides match TRBD1. The CDR3 is made up of 16 amino acids. Germline CDR1 is LGHNA and CDR2 is YNFKEQ. With 1 base clipped from V and 5 bases from J, the junction kept 5 bases outside the gene matches. The DNA for the CDR3 is TGTGCCAGCAGCCAAGGTCGACAGGGGGCAGACAATGAGCAGTTCTTC. This translates into CASSQGRQGADNEQFF.

The chain carries TRBV7-5 and TRBJ1-5; TRBD1 is the table's D call, not checked against the DNA. TRBV7-5 is assigned pseudogene status. The CDR3 is 16 amino acids. The CDR3 sequence: CARSLRDSVRNQPQHF. Written as DNA, the CDR3 is TGTGCCAGAAGCTTAAGGGACAGTGTACGCAATCAGCCCCAGCATTTT.

This clone was recorded only once. The rearrangement links TRBV27 to TRBJ1-4, with 7 bases identical to TRBD1. V shed 7 bases and J 7 bases; nucleotides not matched to a gene: 21. The CDR3 runs to 18 residues. Germline V gene sequence: CDR1 MNHEY, CDR2 SMNVEV (reference sequence). The CDR3 region has the DNA TGTGCCAGCACCAGCGTTTGGGACAGCCGGGCCGGGCCTGAAAAACTGTTTTTT. Protein product: CASTSVWDSRAGPEKLFF. Full variable domain (rest looked up from reference TRBV27 and TRBJ1-4): EAQVTQNPRYLITVTGKKLTVTCSQNMNHEYMSWYRQDPGLGLRQIYYSMNVEVTDKGDVPEGYKVSRKEKRNFPLILESPSPNQTSLYFCASTSVWDSRAGPEKLFFGSGTQLSVL.

The chain couples TRBV5-6 to TRBJ2-7; 8 nucleotides agree with TRBD2. The CDR3 runs to 15 residues. Germline values: CDR1 SGHDT, CDR2 YYEEEE. Trimming cost V 4 bases and J 2 bases; bases outside gene matches: 8. The CDR3 region is CASSTASGSPYEQYF. Here the CDR3 DNA reads TGTGCCAGCAGCACCGCTAGCGGGTCCCCCTACGAGCAGTACTTC.

This clone appeared a few times. The chain carries TRBV6-5 and TRBJ1-6; D is ambiguous. The germline V gene has CDR1 MNHEY and CDR2 SVGAGI. Between the trimmed V and J ends, which lost 4 bases and 6 bases, there was a span of 7 bases. This CDR3 has 13 residues. The CDR3 region is CASSFGVNSPLHF. DNA for the CDR3: TGTGCCAGCAGTTTCGGGGTTAATTCACCCCTCCACTTT.

This chain joins TRBV5-6 and TRBJ1-2, with a tentative D call TRBD1 (5 bases). V was trimmed by 1 base and J by 8 bases, leaving 12 bases between them. This CDR3 has 13 residues. Germline CDR1 and CDR2: SGHDT and YYEEEE. Here the CDR3 DNA reads TGTGCCAGCAGCTTGAATGGGGCTGAGGGCTACACCTTC. Amino acid sequence: CASSLNGAEGYTF.